Listed here are 30 T cell receptor beta chains from one sample, sequenced in a study of control samples from healthy donors and cancer patients. Generated by immunoSEQ multiplex PCR, the TCRdb table keeps only in-frame clones and is missing some. The data show about 54,000 clones, around 97% seen once. The sequenced sample consisted of blood. Receptors were obtained from a woman younger than 45 in good health.

This clone has just one count. The chain uses TRBV11-2 and TRBJ1-4, with 9 bases aligning to TRBD1. CDR1 and CDR2 (germline): SGHAT, FQNNGV. V shed 5 bases, J shed 8 bases, and the junction held 12 bases outside the gene matches. The CDR3 is made up of 16 amino acids. The CDR3 protein is CASSREQGARDEKLFF. The CDR3 DNA sequence: TGTGCCAGCAGCAGAGAACAGGGGGCGCGGGACGAAAAACTGTTTTTT.

This chain uses TRBV27 with TRBJ2-3; TRBD2 aligns across 7 bases. The germline V gene has CDR1 MNHEY and CDR2 SMNVEV (reference sequence). The CDR3 loop spans 15 amino acids. V lost 2 bases, J lost 1 base, and 3 bases stayed unmatched. CDR3 in DNA: TGTGCCAGCAGTTTAATCAGCGGGGGCACAGATACGCAGTATTTT. It codes for CASSLISGGTDTQYF.

The rearrangement joins TRBV10-1 to TRBJ2-1, with TRBD2 as a possible D gene (6 bases). The germline V gene encodes CDR1 WNHNN and CDR2 SYGVQD (reference sequence). V gave up 9 bases and J gave up 5 bases, with 11 bases separating them. This CDR3 comprises 12 residues. The CDR3, as DNA: TGCGCCAGTTCATCTAGCGACAATGAGCAGTTCTTC. Its protein product is CASSSSDNEQFF.

This chain connects TRBV28 to TRBJ1-2; no firm D call. V was clipped by 4 bases and J by 4 bases, with 10 bases between them. Per germline, CDR1 MDHEN and CDR2 SYDVKM. The CDR3 length is 13 residues. The CDR3 here is CASSSQIPYGYTF. DNA for the CDR3: TGTGCCAGCAGTTCACAGATCCCCTATGGCTACACCTTC.

The sample holds a few counts of this clone. The chain joins TRBV7-2 to TRBJ2-3; D not resolved. Germline V CDR1 and CDR2: SGHTA, FQGNSA. The CDR3 is 18 residues long. Trimming removed 1 base at V and 3 bases at J, with 20 bases between. The CDR3 nucleotides read TGTGCCAGCAGCTTAGGGTGGCGTGGCCTTACACCTACAGATACGCAGTATTTT. This translates into CASSLGWRGLTPTDTQYF. Full variable domain (missing parts from reference TRBV7-2 and TRBJ2-3): GAGVSQSPSNKVTEKGKDVELRCDPISGHTALYWYRQSLGQGLEFLIYFQGNSAPDKSGLPSDRFSAERTGGSVSTLTIQRTQQEDSAVYLCASSLGWRGLTPTDTQYFGPGTRLTVL.

The chain joins TRBV29-1 to TRBJ2-1, with D possibly matching TRBD2 (6 bases). The CDR3 sequence is 12 residues long. In germline, CDR1 is SQVTM, CDR2 ANQGSEA. In nucleotides, the CDR3 is TGCAGGACCGATAGCGGAGACAATGAGCAGTTCTTC. Amino acids: CRTDSGDNEQFF.

The chain links TRBV5-1 to TRBJ1-3, with D tentatively TRBD1 (5 bases). CDR1 SGHRS and CDR2 YFSETQ come from the germline V gene. This CDR3 comprises 13 residues. V lost 3 bases and J lost 7, with 11 bases in between. DNA of the CDR3: TGCGCCAGCAGCTACGGGACGCCGAACACCATATATTTT. Translated, it gives CASSYGTPNTIYF.

The CDR3 DNA sequence: TGTGCCAGCAGCTTAATTCGTCTATGGCAGGGGGCGAACACTGAAGCTTTCTTT. As protein: CASSLIRLWQGANTEAFF. The chain recombines TRBV7-3 with TRBJ1-1; 8 bases fit TRBD1. CDR1 SGHTA and CDR2 FQGTGA come from the germline V gene. V lost 1 base, J lost 1 base, and 11 bases stayed unmatched. The CDR3 extends over 18 amino acids. The full variable domain, rest sourced from reference TRBV7-3 and TRBJ1-1, is GAGVSQTPSNKVTEKGKYVELRCDPISGHTALYWYRQSLGQGPEFLIYFQGTGAADDSGLPNDRFFAVRPEGSVSTLKIQRTERGDSAVYLCASSLIRLWQGANTEAFFGQGTRLTVV.

Points on this clone: Compared with germline, one end of the junction differs, possibly owing to a read error. The identical CDR3 is also encoded by other nucleotide sequences in the sample. The V call is TRBV6-2 or TRBV6-3, the J call TRBJ2-4; the D is unclear. Germline CDR1 and CDR2: MNHEY and SVGEGT. The CDR3 has 14 amino acids. As DNA, the CDR3 is TGTGCCAGCAGCTACTCAACTGCTTTAAACATTCAGTACTTC. Its protein is CASSYSTALNIQYF.

CDR3 protein: CASSLMSTYEQYF. The CDR3 bases are TGTGCCAGCAGCTTGATGTCAACCTACGAGCAGTACTTC. The rearrangement joins TRBV5-4 to TRBJ2-7; D is unresolved. This CDR3 has 13 amino acids. Trimming removed 1 base from V and 2 bases from J, with 7 bases in between. CDR1 is SGHNT, CDR2 YYREEE, per germline (reference sequence). The complete variable domain, with remaining parts taken from reference TRBV5-4 and TRBJ2-7, reads ETGVTQSPTHLIKTRGQQVTLRCSSQSGHNTVSWYQQALGQGPQFIFQYYREEENGRGNFPPRFSGLQFPNYSSELNVNALELDDSALYLCASSLMSTYEQYFGPGTRLTVT.

The gene calls are TRBV7-9 and TRBJ2-7; 11 nucleotides agree with TRBD2. The V and J ends lost 2 bases and 5 bases, in that order; junction bases with no gene match: 5. The CDR3 extends over 15 amino acids. Germline CDR1 SEHNR, CDR2 FQNEAQ (reference sequence). Here the CDR3 reads CASSLLLAGANEQYF. The DNA of the CDR3 is TGTGCCAGCAGCTTATTACTAGCGGGAGCCAACGAGCAGTACTTC.

V is TRBV20-1 and J is TRBJ2-1; D is unclear. The V gene lost 6 bases and the J gene lost 6 bases, with 6 bases spanning the gap. Germline V gene data show CDR1 as DFQATT and CDR2 as SNEGSKA (reference sequence). This CDR3 is built from 10 residues. CDR3 DNA sequence: TGCAGTGCCCTCCCCAATGAGCAGTTCTTC. Translating it yields CSALPNEQFF.

The chain couples TRBV5-5 to TRBJ2-1; TRBD2 matches 8 bases. The CDR3 has 18 amino acids. Unmatched junction bases numbered 13, after V lost 4 bases and J lost 1 base. Per the germline V gene, CDR1 is SGHKS and CDR2 is YYEKEE (reference sequence). CDR3 loop: CASSPGGGGPSSYNEQFF. The CDR3 DNA is TGTGCCAGCAGCCCCGGGGGGGGCGGCCCTTCGTCCTACAATGAGCAGTTCTTC.

The V gene is TRBV19, the J gene TRBJ2-7; D is perhaps TRBD2 (6 bases). Per the germline V gene, CDR1 is LNHDA and CDR2 is SQIVND (reference sequence). This CDR3 comprises 16 residues. V shed 3 bases and J shed 2 bases, with 17 bases lying between them. CDR3 in amino acids: CASSMGLSRSTYEQYF. CDR3 in DNA: TGTGCCAGTAGTATGGGACTTTCGAGAAGTACCTACGAGCAGTACTTC.

V usage is TRBV2 and J usage is TRBJ2-2, with 7 bases lining up with TRBD1. The V gene end was trimmed by 3 bases and the J gene end by 4 bases; junction bases not matched to a gene: 5. This CDR3 has 15 residues. Germline V lookup: CDR1 SNHLY, CDR2 FYNNEI. DNA of the CDR3: TGTGCCAGCAGTGAGTCGGCAGGGGGCACCGGGGAGCTGTTTTTT. It is translated as CASSESAGGTGELFF.

In this sample, this clone turned up a few times. This chain links TRBV28 with TRBJ2-7; TRBD2 agrees at 8 bases. In germline, CDR1 is MDHEN, CDR2 SYDVKM. J gave up 4 bases and V 5 bases, and 7 bases lay outside the gene matches. This CDR3 comprises 14 residues. The CDR3 loop reads CASSGGLALYEQYF. Written as DNA, the CDR3 is TGTGCCAGCAGTGGAGGACTAGCTCTGTACGAGCAGTACTTC.

The chain links TRBV7-6 to TRBJ2-7, with TRBD1 identical over 9 bases. Germline CDR1 reads SGHVS; CDR2 reads FNYEAQ. The CDR3 length is 16 residues. With V trimmed by 6 bases and J by 2 bases, 11 bases remained unmatched. CDR3 coding DNA: TGTGCCAGCAGTCAGGGAACAGGGGGCCTCCCCTACGAGCAGTACTTC. Translation: CASSQGTGGLPYEQYF. The full variable domain, with the rest looked up from reference TRBV7-6 and TRBJ2-7, is GAGVSQSPRYKVTKRGQDVALRCDPISGHVSLYWYRQALGQGPEFLTYFNYEAQQDKSGLPNDRFSAERPEGSISTLTIQRTEQRDSAMYRCASSQGTGGLPYEQYFGPGTRLTVT.

The chain combines TRBV5-1 with TRBJ2-7, with 13 bases identical to TRBD2. The CDR3 loop spans 18 amino acids. Germline CDR1 SGHRS, CDR2 YFSETQ. J gave up 3 bases and V 0 bases, and 9 bases lay outside the gene matches. In DNA, the CDR3 is TGCGCCAGCAGCTTGGGTCTGACTAGCGGGAGGACTTACTACGAGCAGTACTTC. Protein product: CASSLGLTSGRTYYEQYF.

The CDR3 loop reads CSVEDRRNTEAFF. CDR3 DNA sequence: TGCAGCGTTGAAGACAGGAGGAACACTGAAGCTTTCTTT. This rearrangement joins TRBV29-1 to TRBJ1-1; D unclear. The germline CDR1 and CDR2 sequences are SQVTM and ANQGSEA. The CDR3 has 13 residues. V gave up 0 bases and J gave up 1 base, with 6 bases separating them.

The chain combines TRBV19 with TRBJ2-1; 9 bases agree with TRBD1. CDR3 size: 14 residues. Trimming removed 5 bases from V and 4 bases from J; junction bases left unmatched: 3. CDR1 LNHDA and CDR2 SQIVND come from the germline V gene (reference sequence). CDR3 sequence: CASSGDRAYNEQFF. In DNA, the CDR3 is TGTGCCAGTAGTGGGGACAGGGCTTACAATGAGCAGTTCTTC.

V and J are TRBV28 and TRBJ1-2; D remains unclear. In germline, CDR1 is MDHEN, CDR2 SYDVKM. CDR3 length: 15 amino acids. Trimming shortened V by 2 bases and J by 3 bases, and 13 bases separated the two germline ends. DNA of the CDR3: TGTGCCAGCAGTTTAAGAAGCAGACCGGACTATGGCTACACCTTC. Translating gives CASSLRSRPDYGYTF.

The genes are TRBV5-4 and TRBJ1-6; 9 bases match TRBD1. From germline, CDR1 is SGHNT and CDR2 YYREEE (reference sequence). The CDR3 extends over 17 amino acids. Germline trimming cut 4 bases from V and 0 bases from J; bases unmatched to any gene: 5. DNA for the CDR3: TGTGCCAGCAGCACGGGGACAGGGAGCTCCTATAATTCACCCCTCCACTTT. It specifies CASSTGTGSSYNSPLHF.

The gene calls are TRBV10-3 and TRBJ2-3; 9 positions match TRBD1. Per germline, CDR1 ENHRY and CDR2 SYGVKD. V lost 2 bases to trimming and J lost 2 bases; unmatched junction nucleotides: 5. The CDR3 length is 16 residues. The CDR3 coding sequence is TGTGCCATCAGTGAGGGGGGACAGGGTCTCACAGATACGCAGTATTTT. As protein: CAISEGGQGLTDTQYF.

This clone occurred a few times. The chain uses TRBV4-1 and TRBJ1-6; D is unresolved. This CDR3 is built from 17 residues. The germline CDR1 and CDR2 sequences are MGHRA and YSYEKL. Trimming shortened V by 1 base and J by 9 bases, and 19 bases separated the two germline ends. CDR3 DNA sequence: TGCGCCAGCAGCCAAGGACCGGGGAGGGAGGTTGGTTCACCCCTCCACTTT. Amino acids: CASSQGPGREVGSPLHF.

V and J are TRBV28 and TRBJ1-4; D remains unclear. From germline, CDR1 is MDHEN and CDR2 SYDVKM. The ends were cut back, 1 base at V and 8 bases at J, with 5 bases in the middle. The CDR3 is 12 residues long. As DNA, the CDR3 is TGTGCCAGCAGTTTATTCCCCGAAAAACTGTTTTTT. Its protein product is CASSLFPEKLFF.

The chain has TRBV11-1 and TRBJ2-3; TRBD2 is a possible D gene (6 bases). CDR1 and CDR2 (germline): SGHAT, FQDESV (reference sequence). Deletions cut 7 bases from V and 4 bases from J, with 18 bases between. CDR3 length equals 15 residues. CDR3 sequence reads: CASIKGGHSADTQYF. The DNA of the CDR3 is TGTGCCAGCATTAAAGGAGGGCATAGCGCAGATACGCAGTATTTT. The variable domain in full, completed from reference TRBV11-1 and TRBJ2-3, reads EAEVAQSPRYKITEKSQAVAFWCDPISGHATLYWYRQILGQGPELLVQFQDESVVDDSQLPKDRFSAERLKGVDSTLKIQPAELGDSAMYLCASIKGGHSADTQYFGPGTRLTVL.

The chain links TRBV29-1 to TRBJ2-1; the match to TRBD1 covers 7 bases. CDR3 length: 15 amino acids. The V gene's germline CDR1 is SQVTM and CDR2 ANQGSEA. The J segment lost 5 bases and the V segment lost 2 bases, leaving 9 bases of the junction unmatched. The CDR3 coding sequence is TGCAGCGTTGAAAAGGTTACAGGGGTAAACAATGAGCAGTTCTTC. It yields the protein CSVEKVTGVNNEQFF.

The V gene is TRBV5-1, the J gene TRBJ2-1; 11 nucleotides match TRBD1. CDR1 is SGHRS, CDR2 YFSETQ, per germline. V lost 1 base, J lost 10 bases, and 16 bases stayed unmatched. There are 18 residues in the CDR3. CDR3 bases: TGCGCCAGCAGCTTGAATCGGGACAGGGGGGGCGGGTACATGGAGCAGTTCTTC. It specifies CASSLNRDRGGGYMEQFF.

The chain couples TRBV7-9 to TRBJ2-1, with 14 positions matching TRBD2. The V and J ends lost 5 bases and 8 bases, in that order; junction bases with no gene match: 8. Germline CDR1 reads SEHNR; CDR2 reads FQNEAQ (reference sequence). The CDR3 sequence is 16 residues long. CDR3 sequence reads: CASSPGTSGRLDEQFF. In DNA form, the CDR3 reads TGTGCCAGCAGCCCGGGGACTAGCGGGAGATTAGATGAGCAGTTCTTC.

The genes are TRBV30 and TRBJ2-5; D gene unclear. The CDR3 contains 13 residues. Germline V CDR1 and CDR2: GTSNPN, SVGIG (reference sequence). V lost 0 bases to trimming and J lost 5 bases, with 10 bases between them. The CDR3 loop reads CAWSVFGIETQYF. The CDR3, as DNA: TGTGCCTGGAGTGTATTTGGGATCGAGACCCAGTACTTC.